The T cell receptor beta chain described here comes from a study of molecular identifiers for immune sequencing clone quantification listed by TCRdb under 2018. Regarding the complete study: For a replicate experiment, RNA from about 21,000 or 97,000 naive CD8 T cells was divided into five aliquots, of which four were sequenced. This methods study used CD8 T cells to benchmark TCR RNA copy counting and molecular-identifier clustering-based TCR repertoire sequencing (MIDCIRS). What the work shows at the level of the full study, not this receptor alone: When barcode sub-clustering was left out, chimeric consensus sequences inflated TCR diversity, with chimeras reaching as high as 47%. The sizes of highly expanded clones could end up underestimated when identical TCR molecules share a barcode. In CMV-specific effector cells, clones with more than 20 RNA copies contained over 99% of molecules, whereas in naive cells such clones contained under 1% of molecules. Modeling estimated around 3.2 recovered TCR RNA copies per cell, compared with about 10 by digital PCR, which implies around 33% capture efficiency. A single cell's worth of spiked-in Jurkat TCR RNA was reported detectable even among one million naive CD8 T cells.

Libraries were built with PCR. The instrument given in TCRdb is Illumina MiSeq. The Qiagen AllPrep DNA/RNA kit was used to purify total RNA. Before analysis, reads from multiple sequencing runs of one library were combined. Concerning the study's data processing: Reads were retained only if the reads had an exact TCR constant sequence, and the retained reads were trimmed to 150 nt and grouped according to their 12-nt molecular barcodes. Reads within each barcode group were sub-clustered using a 15% Levenshtein threshold, and quality-weighted consensus sequences were constructed for each RNA molecule. Non-functional sequences were removed, as were lower-count sequences one edit away from another. Based on a fit of two negative binomial distributions, barcode sub-clusters having less than 20% of the maximum read count were discarded. TCRdb trimmed public reads at Q25 via fastp, called clones via MiXCR and kept in-frame beta chains. Merged by CDR3 protein, the rows form single entries marked with the most common genes and DNA. These V and J calls rely on TCRdb rather than the paper's analysis. The sample has tens of thousands of distinct CDR3 sequences on record, 18% of them singletons. Jointly, the top ten make up 7.1% of the sample.

Inclusive of the bounding cysteine and phenylalanine, the CDR3 is 12 residues long. The read is trimmed to its CDR3 DNA, 36 bases read in frame from base 1. In the germline V gene, CDR1 corresponds to MDHEN and CDR2 to SYDVKM. V is pared back by 3 bases and J by 7 bases, with 6 bases lying between the germline termini. On a BD FACSAria II, naive CD8 T cells were FACS-sorted as CD8+CD4-CCR7+CD45RA+ and collected into RLT Plus buffer. To compare sensitivity, a portion of the naive CD8 T cell RNA was divided evenly between MIDCIRS and a Smart-seq2-style 5'RACE protocol. CD8 T cells were enriched with RosetteSep CD8+ T Cell Enrichment Cocktail and Ficoll-Paque, followed by ACK red cell lysis. This clonotype was detected only a few times. Its antigen is unknown. One base away there is no much larger clone; base qualities are not given.

This sequence originates from a human donor in good health. Some libraries in this study had Jurkat cell RNA spiked in. The sequence links TRBV28 to TRBJ1-4, with the D gene not confidently named. Sequenced sample: naive CD8+ T cells from blood, with Jurkat cell RNA spiked in. The intended sense of this specimen's cell subset or site label: FACS-sorted CD8+CD4-CCR7+CD45RA+ naive T cells. The sequenced DNA is TGTGCCAGCAGTTTGAATGGTGAAAAACTGTTTTTT. The translation is CASSLNGEKLFF. With all but the CDR3 taken from the reference TRBV28 and TRBJ1-4 genes, the full variable domain is: DVKVTQSSRYLVKRTGEKVFLECVQDMDHENMFWYRQDPGLGLRLIYFSYDVKMKEKGDIPEGYSVSREKKERFSLILESASTNQTSMYLCASSLNGEKLFFGSGTQLSVL.